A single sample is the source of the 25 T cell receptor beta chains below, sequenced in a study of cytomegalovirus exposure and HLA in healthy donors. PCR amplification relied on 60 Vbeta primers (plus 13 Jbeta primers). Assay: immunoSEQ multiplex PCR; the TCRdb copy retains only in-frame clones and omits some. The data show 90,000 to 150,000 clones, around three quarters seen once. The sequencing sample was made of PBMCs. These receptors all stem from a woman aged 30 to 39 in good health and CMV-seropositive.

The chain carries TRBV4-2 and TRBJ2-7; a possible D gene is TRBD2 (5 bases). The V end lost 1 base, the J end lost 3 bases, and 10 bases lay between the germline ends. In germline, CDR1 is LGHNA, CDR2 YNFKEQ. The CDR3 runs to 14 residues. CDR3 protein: CASSQVVGIYEQYF. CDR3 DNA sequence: TGTGCCAGCAGCCAAGTGGTCGGGATCTACGAGCAGTACTTC.

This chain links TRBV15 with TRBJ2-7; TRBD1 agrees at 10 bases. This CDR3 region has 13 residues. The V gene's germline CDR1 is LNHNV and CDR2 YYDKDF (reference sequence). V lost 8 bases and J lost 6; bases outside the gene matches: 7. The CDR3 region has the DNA TGTGCCACCGGCCTGGGACAGGGGCGCGAGCAGTACTTC. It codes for CATGLGQGREQYF.

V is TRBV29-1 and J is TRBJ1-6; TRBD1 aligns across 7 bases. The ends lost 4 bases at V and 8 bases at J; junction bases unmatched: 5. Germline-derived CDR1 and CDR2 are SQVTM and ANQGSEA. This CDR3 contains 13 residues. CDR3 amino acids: CSVGDSVDSPLHF. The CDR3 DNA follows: TGCAGCGTTGGGGACAGTGTAGATTCACCCCTCCACTTT.

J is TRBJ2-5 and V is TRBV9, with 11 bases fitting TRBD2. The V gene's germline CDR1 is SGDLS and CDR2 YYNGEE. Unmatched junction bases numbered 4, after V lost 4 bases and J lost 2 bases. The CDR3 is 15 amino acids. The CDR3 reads CASSPASGGQETQYF. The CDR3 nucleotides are TGTGCCAGCAGCCCCGCTAGCGGGGGGCAAGAGACCCAGTACTTC.

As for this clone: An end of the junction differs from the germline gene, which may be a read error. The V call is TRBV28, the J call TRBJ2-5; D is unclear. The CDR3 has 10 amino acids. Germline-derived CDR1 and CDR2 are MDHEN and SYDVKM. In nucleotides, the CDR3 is TGTGCCAGCAGCCGAGAGGCCCAGTACTTC. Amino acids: CASSREAQYF.

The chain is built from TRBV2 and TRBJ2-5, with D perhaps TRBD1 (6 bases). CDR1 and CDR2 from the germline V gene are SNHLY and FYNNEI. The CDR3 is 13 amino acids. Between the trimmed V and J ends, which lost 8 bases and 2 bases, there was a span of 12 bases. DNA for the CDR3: TGTGCCAGCTCTCTGGACAGACAAGAGACCCAGTACTTC. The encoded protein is CASSLDRQETQYF. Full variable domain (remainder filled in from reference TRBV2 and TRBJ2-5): EPEVTQTPSHQVTQMGQEVILRCVPISNHLYFYWYRQILGQKVEFLVSFYNNEISEKSEIFDDQFSVERPDGSNFTLKIRSTKLEDSAMYFCASSLDRQETQYFGPGTRLLVL.

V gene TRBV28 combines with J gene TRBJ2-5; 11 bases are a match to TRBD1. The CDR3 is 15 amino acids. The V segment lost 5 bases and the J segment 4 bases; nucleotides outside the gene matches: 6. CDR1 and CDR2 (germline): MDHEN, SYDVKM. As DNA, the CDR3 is TGTGCCAGCAGTCCTCGGACAGGGGGCGTAGAGACCCAGTACTTC. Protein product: CASSPRTGGVETQYF.

Here the CDR3 DNA reads TGCGCCAGCAGCCAAGATTATTCCCGGGACACCATATATTTT. This codes for CASSQDYSRDTIYF. This chain joins TRBV4-1 and TRBJ1-3; D gene unclear. Trimming shortened V by 0 bases and J by 8 bases, and 11 bases separated the two germline ends. The CDR3 sequence is 14 residues long. Germline assignment: CDR1 MGHRA and CDR2 YSYEKL.

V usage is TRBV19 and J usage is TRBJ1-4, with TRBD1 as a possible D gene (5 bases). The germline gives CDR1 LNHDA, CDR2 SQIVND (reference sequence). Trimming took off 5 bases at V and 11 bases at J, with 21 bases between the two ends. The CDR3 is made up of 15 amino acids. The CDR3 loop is CASSVTGHKMKKLFF. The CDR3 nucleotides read TGTGCCAGTAGTGTAACAGGCCATAAAATGAAGAAACTGTTTTTT.

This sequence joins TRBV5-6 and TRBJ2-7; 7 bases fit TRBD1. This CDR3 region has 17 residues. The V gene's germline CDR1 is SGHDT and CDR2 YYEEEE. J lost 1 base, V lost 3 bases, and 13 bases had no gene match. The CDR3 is CASSSMTGKTISYEQYF. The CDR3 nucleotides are TGTGCCAGCAGCTCGATGACAGGGAAGACCATTTCCTACGAGCAGTACTTC.

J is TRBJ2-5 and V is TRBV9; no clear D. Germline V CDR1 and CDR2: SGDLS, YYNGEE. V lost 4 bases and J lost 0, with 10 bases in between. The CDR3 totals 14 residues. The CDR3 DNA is TGTGCCAGCAGCCTTCAGTCCTACCAAGAGACCCAGTACTTC. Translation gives CASSLQSYQETQYF.

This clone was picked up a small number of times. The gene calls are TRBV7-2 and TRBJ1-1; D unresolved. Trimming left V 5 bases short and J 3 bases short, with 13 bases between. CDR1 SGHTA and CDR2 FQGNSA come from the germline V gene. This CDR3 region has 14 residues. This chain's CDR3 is CASSITPVYTEAFF. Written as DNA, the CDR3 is TGTGCCAGCAGCATCACCCCGGTCTACACTGAAGCTTTCTTT.

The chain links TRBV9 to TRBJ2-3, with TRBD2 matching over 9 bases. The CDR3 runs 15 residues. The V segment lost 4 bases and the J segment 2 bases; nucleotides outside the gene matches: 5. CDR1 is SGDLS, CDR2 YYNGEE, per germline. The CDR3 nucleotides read TGTGCCAGCAGCCTCGGCGGGGGGGCCACAGATACGCAGTATTTT. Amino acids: CASSLGGGATDTQYF.

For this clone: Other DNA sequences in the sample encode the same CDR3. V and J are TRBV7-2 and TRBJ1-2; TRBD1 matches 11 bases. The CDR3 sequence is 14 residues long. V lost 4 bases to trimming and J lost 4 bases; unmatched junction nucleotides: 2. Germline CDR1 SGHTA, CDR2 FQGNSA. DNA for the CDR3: TGTGCCAGCAGCTCGGACAGGGGGCCCTATGGCTACACCTTC. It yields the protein CASSSDRGPYGYTF. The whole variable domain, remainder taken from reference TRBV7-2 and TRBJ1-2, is GAGVSQSPSNKVTEKGKDVELRCDPISGHTALYWYRQSLGQGLEFLIYFQGNSAPDKSGLPSDRFSAERTGGSVSTLTIQRTQQEDSAVYLCASSSDRGPYGYTFGSGTRLTVV.

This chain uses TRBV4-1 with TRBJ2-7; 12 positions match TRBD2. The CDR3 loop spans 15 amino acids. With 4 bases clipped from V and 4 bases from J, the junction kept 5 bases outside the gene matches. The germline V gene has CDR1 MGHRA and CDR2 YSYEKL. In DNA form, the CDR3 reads TGCGCCAGCAGCCTAGGACTAGCGGGGATTTACGAGCAGTACTTC. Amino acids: CASSLGLAGIYEQYF.

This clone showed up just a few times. CDR3 protein: CASSREPVDIQYF. CDR3 DNA sequence: TGTGCCAGCAGCCGTGAGCCCGTAGACATTCAGTACTTC. The chain couples TRBV11-1 to TRBJ2-4; unclear D gene. This CDR3 is built from 13 residues. The V gene lost 5 bases and the J gene lost 8 bases, with 13 bases spanning the gap. CDR1 is SGHAT, CDR2 FQDESV, per germline (reference sequence). The entire variable domain, with the rest obtained from reference TRBV11-1 and TRBJ2-4, is as follows: EAEVAQSPRYKITEKSQAVAFWCDPISGHATLYWYRQILGQGPELLVQFQDESVVDDSQLPKDRFSAERLKGVDSTLKIQPAELGDSAMYLCASSREPVDIQYFGAGTRLSVL.

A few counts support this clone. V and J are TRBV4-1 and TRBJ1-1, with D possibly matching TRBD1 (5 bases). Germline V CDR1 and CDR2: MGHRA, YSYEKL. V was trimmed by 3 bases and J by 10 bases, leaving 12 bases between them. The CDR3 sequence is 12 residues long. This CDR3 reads CASSQTSGGAFF. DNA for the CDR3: TGCGCCAGCAGCCAGACGTCGGGGGGAGCTTTCTTT.

The CDR3 bases are TGCGCCAGCAGCTTGTCGCAGTCCTCCACCTACGAGCAGTACTTC. Its protein is CASSLSQSSTYEQYF. The chain combines TRBV5-1 with TRBJ2-7, with D uncertain. The V and J ends lost 1 base and 2 bases respectively, with 13 bases between them. Germline V CDR1 and CDR2: SGHRS, YFSETQ. This CDR3 region has 15 residues. The full variable domain, its missing parts supplied by reference TRBV5-1 and TRBJ2-7, is KAGVTQTPRYLIKTRGQQVTLSCSPISGHRSVSWYQQTPGQGLQFLFEYFSETQRNKGNFPGRFSGRQFSNSRSEMNVSTLELGDSALYLCASSLSQSSTYEQYFGPGTRLTVT.

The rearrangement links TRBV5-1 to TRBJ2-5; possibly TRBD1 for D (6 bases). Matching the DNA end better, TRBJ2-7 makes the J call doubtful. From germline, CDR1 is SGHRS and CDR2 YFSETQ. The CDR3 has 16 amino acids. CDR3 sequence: CASSLSRGPLSYEQYF. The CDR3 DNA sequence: TGCGCCAGCAGCTTGTCCAGGGGCCCCCTCTCCTACGAGCAGTACTTC.

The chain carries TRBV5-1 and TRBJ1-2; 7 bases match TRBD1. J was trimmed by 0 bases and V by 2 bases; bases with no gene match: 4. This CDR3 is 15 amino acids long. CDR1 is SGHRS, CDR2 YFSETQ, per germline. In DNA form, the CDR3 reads TGCGCCAGCAGCTTCGCGGGACAGACTAACTATGGCTACACCTTC. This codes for CASSFAGQTNYGYTF.

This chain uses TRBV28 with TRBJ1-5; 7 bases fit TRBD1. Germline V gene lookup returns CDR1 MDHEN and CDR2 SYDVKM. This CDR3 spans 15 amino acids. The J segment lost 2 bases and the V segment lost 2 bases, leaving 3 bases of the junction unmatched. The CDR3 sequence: CASSLPGQGNQPQHF. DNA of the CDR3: TGTGCCAGCAGTTTACCCGGACAGGGCAATCAGCCCCAGCATTTT.

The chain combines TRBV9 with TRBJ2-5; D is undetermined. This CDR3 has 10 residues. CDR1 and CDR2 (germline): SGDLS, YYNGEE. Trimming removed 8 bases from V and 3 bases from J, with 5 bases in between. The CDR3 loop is CARRKETQYF. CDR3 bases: TGTGCCAGGAGGAAAGAGACCCAGTACTTC.

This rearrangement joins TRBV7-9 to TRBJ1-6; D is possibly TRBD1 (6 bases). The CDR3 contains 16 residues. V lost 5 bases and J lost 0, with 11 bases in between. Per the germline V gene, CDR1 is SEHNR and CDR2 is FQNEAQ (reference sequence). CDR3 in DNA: TGTGCCAGCAGCGCCCAGGGGAGCTCCTATAATTCACCCCTCCACTTT. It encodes CASSAQGSSYNSPLHF.

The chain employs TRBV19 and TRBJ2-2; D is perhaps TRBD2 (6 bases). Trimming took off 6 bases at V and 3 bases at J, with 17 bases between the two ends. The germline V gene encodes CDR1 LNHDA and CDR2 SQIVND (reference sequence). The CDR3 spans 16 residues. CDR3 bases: TGTGCCAGTAGCGACCTCGACTGGGGGGACACCGGGGAGCTGTTTTTT. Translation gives CASSDLDWGDTGELFF. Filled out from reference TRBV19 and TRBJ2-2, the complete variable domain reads DGGITQSPKYLFRKEGQNVTLSCEQNLNHDAMYWYRQDPGQGLRLIYYSQIVNDFQKGDIAEGYSVSREKKESFPLTVTSAQKNPTAFYLCASSDLDWGDTGELFFGEGSRLTVL.

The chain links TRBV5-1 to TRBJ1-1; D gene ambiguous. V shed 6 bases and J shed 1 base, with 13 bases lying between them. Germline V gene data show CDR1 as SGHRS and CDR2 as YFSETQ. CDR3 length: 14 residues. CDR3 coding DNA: TGCGCCAGCAAAGCTTCAGAGGAGAACACTGAAGCTTTCTTT. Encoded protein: CASKASEENTEAFF.